This T cell receptor (beta chain) appears in the sequencing data of a study of T-cell reconstitution after alpha-beta-depleted transplantation in children (TCRdb year 2016). As for the study more broadly: Using TCR repertoire profiling, the study quantitatively followed how T-cell immune reconstitution unfolded in children after TCRalphabeta/CD19-depleted allogeneic hematopoietic cell transplantation.

The method behind the library was PCR. The run used an Illumina HiSeq 2500. TCR library preparation used molecular barcoding, with unique molecular identifiers applied to normalize quantification of the TCRbeta repertoire. Through fastp at Q25 and MiXCR, TCRdb rebuilt clones from the public reads, retaining in-frame beta chains. CDR3 protein sequences are deduplicated, and each keeps its most common genes and DNA. The sample data list hundreds of thousands of distinct CDR3 sequences, and about 8.7% of these were observed just once. The ten largest clones take up about 40% of the sample. Overall results and qualifications from the work: In some patients, high TCRbeta diversity at day 60 was attributed to recipient T cells and intrathymic progenitors that had survived conditioning. The apparently early alphabetaT-cell count recovery about two months after transplant was reportedly dependent on only several hundred rapidly expanded clones derived from non-depleted graft cells. The frequencies of hyperexpanded clones fell over the following months, and after one year, T-cell counts and TCRbeta diversity were mostly attributed to newly produced T cells.

This clonotype came up a few times. Its antigen target is currently unknown. Base qualities are not at hand, and no much larger clone is one base apart. The V and J ends are trimmed by 0 bases and 1 base, leaving 16 bases between them. The CDR3 runs 18 amino acids, cysteine and phenylalanine included. Just the 54-base CDR3 DNA is kept, in frame starting at base 1. Reading the germline V gene (reference sequence) gives CDR1 LGHDT and CDR2 YNNKEL. Sample treatment or condition, as interpreted from the label and publication: allogeneic hematopoietic cell transplantation with graft depleted of TCRalphabeta T cells and CD19 B cells. The children who served as transplant recipients had been given grafts of TCRalphabeta/CD19-depleted allogeneic hematopoietic cells.

The sequence derives from a male patient aged 2-15 years who had a stem cell transplant for acute myeloid leukemia, so the T cells may come from the graft donor. The chain is assembled from TRBV3-1 and TRBJ2-1, with the identity of the D gene unclear. The material was PBMCs, mostly from graft donor cells, obtained 360 days after TCRalphabeta/CD19-depleted stem cell transplant. CDR3 protein: CASSQDIGPTISYNEQFF. The nucleotides are TGTGCCAGCAGCCAAGATATAGGGCCCACAATATCCTACAATGAGCAGTTCTTC.